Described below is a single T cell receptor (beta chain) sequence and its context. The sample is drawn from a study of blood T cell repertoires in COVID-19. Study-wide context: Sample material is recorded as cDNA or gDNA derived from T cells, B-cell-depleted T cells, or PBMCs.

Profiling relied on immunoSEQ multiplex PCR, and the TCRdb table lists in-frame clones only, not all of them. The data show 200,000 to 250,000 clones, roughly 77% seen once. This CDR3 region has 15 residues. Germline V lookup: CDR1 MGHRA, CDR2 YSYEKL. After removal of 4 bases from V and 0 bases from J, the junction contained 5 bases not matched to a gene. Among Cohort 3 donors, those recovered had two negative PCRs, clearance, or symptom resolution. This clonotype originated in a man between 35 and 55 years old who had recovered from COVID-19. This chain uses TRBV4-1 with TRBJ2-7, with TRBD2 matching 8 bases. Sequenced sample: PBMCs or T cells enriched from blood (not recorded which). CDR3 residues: CASSPTSGSSYEQYF. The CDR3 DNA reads TGCGCCAGCAGCCCAACTAGCGGAAGCTCCTACGAGCAGTACTTC.